Listed here is a single T cell receptor beta chain. At the DNA level, this CDR3 is encoded by other sequences in the same sample as well. This record comes from a study of shared clonotypes between healthy human individuals. CD4+ cells underwent separation, giving CD45RA+ naive and CD45RA-negative memory subsets. Sequencing was performed with immunoSEQ multiplex PCR; in TCRdb, only in-frame clones are kept and a portion is missing. The sample lists 1.6 million or so clones; 98% were seen once. Per the germline V gene, CDR1 is SGHKS and CDR2 is YYEKEE (reference sequence). J lost 2 bases, V lost 4 bases, and 3 bases had no gene match. The CDR3 is 14 residues long.

This sequence originates from a man aged 25-45 years in good health. J is TRBJ1-5 and V is TRBV5-5, with TRBD1 matching 7 bases. The sequenced sample was naive CD4+ T cells sorted from blood. Subset indicated: CD45RA+ positively selected. CDR3 loop: CASSLTGGNQPQHF. The CDR3 DNA reads TGTGCCAGCAGCCTCACAGGGGGCAATCAGCCCCAGCATTTT.